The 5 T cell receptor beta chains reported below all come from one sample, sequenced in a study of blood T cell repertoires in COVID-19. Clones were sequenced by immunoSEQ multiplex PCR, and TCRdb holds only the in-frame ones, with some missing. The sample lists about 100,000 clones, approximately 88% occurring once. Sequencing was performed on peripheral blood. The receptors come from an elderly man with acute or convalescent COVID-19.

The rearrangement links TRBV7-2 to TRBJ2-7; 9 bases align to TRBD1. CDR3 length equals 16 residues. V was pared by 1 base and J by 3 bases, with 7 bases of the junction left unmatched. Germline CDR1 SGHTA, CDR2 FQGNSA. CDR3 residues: CASSLGGTGYYYEQYF. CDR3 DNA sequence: TGTGCCAGCAGCTTAGGCGGGACAGGGTACTACTACGAGCAGTACTTC.

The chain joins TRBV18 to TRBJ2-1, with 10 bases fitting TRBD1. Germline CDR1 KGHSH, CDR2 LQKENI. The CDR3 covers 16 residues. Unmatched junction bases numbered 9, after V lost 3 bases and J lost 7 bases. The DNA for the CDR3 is TGTGCCAGCTCACCGAGAAACCGGGACAGGGGTAATGAGCAGTTCTTC. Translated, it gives CASSPRNRDRGNEQFF.

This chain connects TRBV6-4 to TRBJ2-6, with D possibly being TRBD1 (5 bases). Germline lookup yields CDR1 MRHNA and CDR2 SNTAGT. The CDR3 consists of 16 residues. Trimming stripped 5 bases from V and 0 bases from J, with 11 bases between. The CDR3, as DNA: TGTGCCAGCAGTCCGACAGCCGGCTCTGGGGCCAACGTCCTGACTTTC. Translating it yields CASSPTAGSGANVLTF.

As DNA, the CDR3 is TGTGCCAGCAGTTCTATGTTTTCTGGAAACACCATATATTTT. This sequence encodes CASSSMFSGNTIYF. This chain links TRBV28 with TRBJ1-3, with unresolved D. With 4 bases removed from V and 1 base from J, the gap between germline ends came to 8 bases. Germline CDR1 MDHEN, CDR2 SYDVKM. CDR3 size: 14 residues.

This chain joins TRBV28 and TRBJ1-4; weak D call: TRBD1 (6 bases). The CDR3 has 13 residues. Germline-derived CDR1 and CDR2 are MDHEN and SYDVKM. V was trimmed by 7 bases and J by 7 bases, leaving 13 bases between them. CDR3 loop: CASISQGFEKLFF. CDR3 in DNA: TGTGCCAGCATATCCCAGGGGTTTGAAAAACTGTTTTTT.